The rows below give T cell receptor beta chains drawn from one sample of a study of CXCR3-negative and CXCR3-positive naive CD8 T cells. Reprocessing the 5' RACE reads, TCRdb reports a single entry for every CDR3 protein and omits DNA. Seen in this sample are 100,000 or so distinct CDR3 sequences; the ten most common clones hold approximately 1.7%. Sequenced input: naive CXCR3- CD8+ T cells from blood. These receptors came from a human donor in good health. Some clones in this sample may be carry-over from other donors' samples. The CDR3 runs from the conserved cysteine through the conserved F or W. Each record gives: J gene, V gene, CDR3 protein.

J gene: TRBJ2-7; V gene: TRBV7-9; CDR3 protein: CASSFSDGMDEQYF
J gene: TRBJ1-2; V gene: TRBV4-3; CDR3 protein: CASSQEAGSYGYTF
J gene: TRBJ2-1; V gene: TRBV6-5; CDR3 protein: CASSLLSGGAKGNEQFF
J gene: TRBJ2-7; V gene: TRBV29-1; CDR3 protein: CSVASLLAGGNEQYF
J gene: TRBJ2-5; V gene: TRBV7-8; CDR3 protein: CASSIRRGVGTEETQYF
J gene: TRBJ2-1; V gene: TRBV28; CDR3 protein: CASSLLGGSYNEQFF
J gene: TRBJ1-1; V gene: TRBV7-2; CDR3 protein: CASSLVDTGDTEAFF
J gene: TRBJ1-2; V gene: TRBV5-1; CDR3 protein: CASSSLPSDSYGYTF
J gene: TRBJ1-1; V gene: TRBV20-1; CDR3 protein: CSARVAGFMTEAFF
J gene: TRBJ2-7; V gene: TRBV7-7; CDR3 protein: CASSPGAGGPDEQYF
J gene: TRBJ2-2; V gene: TRBV11-3; CDR3 protein: CASSKRGAEYTGELFF
J gene: TRBJ2-7; V gene: TRBV2; CDR3 protein: CASSDYGSYEQYF
J gene: TRBJ1-1; V gene: TRBV6-2/TRBV6-3; CDR3 protein: CASSYLGEAFF
J gene: TRBJ2-5; V gene: TRBV29-1; CDR3 protein: CSVEGGSRALETQYF
J gene: TRBJ2-4; V gene: TRBV9; CDR3 protein: CASSVEAGRSAKNIQYF
J gene: TRBJ2-2; V gene: TRBV5-1; CDR3 protein: CASSLKREYTGELFF
J gene: TRBJ2-7; V gene: TRBV28; CDR3 protein: CASSSPGQGSYEQYF
J gene: TRBJ2-6; V gene: TRBV9; CDR3 protein: CASSVADSGANVLTF
J gene: TRBJ1-1; V gene: TRBV14; CDR3 protein: CASSHYGVANTEAFF
J gene: TRBJ2-3; V gene: TRBV2; CDR3 protein: CASSEPWGRAVDTQYF
J gene: TRBJ2-7; V gene: TRBV29-1; CDR3 protein: CSVELASVPYEQYF
J gene: TRBJ2-1; V gene: TRBV12-5; CDR3 protein: CASGLVGGPYNEQFF
J gene: TRBJ2-1; V gene: TRBV5-1; CDR3 protein: CASSLEGGTPWAQFF
J gene: TRBJ2-5; V gene: TRBV6-6; CDR3 protein: CASSYGNGETQYF
J gene: TRBJ2-2; V gene: TRBV15; CDR3 protein: CATSRDLAITHTGELVF
J gene: TRBJ1-2; V gene: TRBV7-3; CDR3 protein: CASSFSTDYGYTF
J gene: TRBJ2-1; V gene: TRBV29-1; CDR3 protein: CSVEGLNNEQFF
J gene: TRBJ2-4; V gene: TRBV13; CDR3 protein: CASHGGFGQNIQYF
J gene: TRBJ2-2; V gene: TRBV18; CDR3 protein: CASSPPGLADSGELFF
J gene: TRBJ2-7; V gene: TRBV28; CDR3 protein: CASSLGTGGYEQYF
J gene: TRBJ1-1; V gene: TRBV28; CDR3 protein: CASSLLPGGTEAFF
J gene: TRBJ2-3; V gene: TRBV7-2; CDR3 protein: CASSQLNRGPSTDTQYF
J gene: TRBJ2-1; V gene: TRBV6-2/TRBV6-3; CDR3 protein: CASSWTSSYNEQFF
J gene: TRBJ2-7; V gene: TRBV7-9; CDR3 protein: CASSLVGSGDAYEQYF
J gene: TRBJ2-2; V gene: TRBV10-3; CDR3 protein: CAIRWQDTGELFF
J gene: TRBJ1-1; V gene: TRBV29-1; CDR3 protein: CSVEHPLSAEAFF
J gene: TRBJ2-2; V gene: TRBV20-1; CDR3 protein: CSAAGTANTGELFF
J gene: TRBJ2-1; V gene: TRBV15; CDR3 protein: CATSRDWQVIREQFF
J gene: TRBJ2-2; V gene: TRBV10-2; CDR3 protein: CASSETSGRGTGELFF
J gene: TRBJ2-2; V gene: TRBV7-3; CDR3 protein: CASRFSGGNTGELFF
J gene: TRBJ2-7; V gene: TRBV19; CDR3 protein: CASSIEGPDYEQYF
J gene: TRBJ2-1; V gene: TRBV5-1; CDR3 protein: CASSGGTPRGEQFF
J gene: TRBJ2-7; V gene: TRBV6-6; CDR3 protein: CASSYSGTGGEQYF
J gene: TRBJ2-4; V gene: TRBV5-6; CDR3 protein: CASSLIGVGKNIQYF
J gene: TRBJ2-2; V gene: TRBV4-3; CDR3 protein: CASSQDSGTGGWTGELFF
J gene: TRBJ1-2; V gene: TRBV7-8; CDR3 protein: CASSLGETGGREGYTF
J gene: TRBJ2-1; V gene: TRBV29-1; CDR3 protein: CSVEFPSSYNEQFF
J gene: TRBJ1-2; V gene: TRBV6-6; CDR3 protein: CASSYSKATNYGYTF
J gene: TRBJ2-7; V gene: TRBV27; CDR3 protein: CASGPPGQGWQYF
J gene: TRBJ2-7; V gene: TRBV7-9; CDR3 protein: CASSLAGGEGYEQYF
J gene: TRBJ2-3; V gene: TRBV12-3/TRBV12-4; CDR3 protein: CASRSRDRSDTQYF
J gene: TRBJ2-2; V gene: TRBV29-1; CDR3 protein: CSVEAGNTNTGELFF